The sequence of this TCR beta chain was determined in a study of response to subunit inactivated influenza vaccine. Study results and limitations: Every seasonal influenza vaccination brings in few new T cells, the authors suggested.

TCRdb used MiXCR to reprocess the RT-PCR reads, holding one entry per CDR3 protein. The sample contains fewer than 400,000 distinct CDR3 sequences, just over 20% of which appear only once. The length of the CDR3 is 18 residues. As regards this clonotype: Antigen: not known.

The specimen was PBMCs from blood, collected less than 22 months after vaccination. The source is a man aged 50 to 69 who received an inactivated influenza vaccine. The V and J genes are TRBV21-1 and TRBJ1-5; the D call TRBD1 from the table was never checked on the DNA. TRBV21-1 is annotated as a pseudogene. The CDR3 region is CASSTRRPQGRGNQPQHF. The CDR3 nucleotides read TGTGCCAGCAGCACTCGCCGCCCCCAGGGACGCGGGAATCAGCCCCAGCATTTT.